The next 19 T cell receptor beta chains were all read from a single sample in a study of shared clonotypes between healthy human individuals. Method: immunoSEQ multiplex PCR; TCRdb's copy keeps in-frame clones and lacks some. This table holds some 980,000 clones, less than 85% found once. Sequencing was performed on memory CD4+ T cells sorted from blood. As for subset: CD45RA-negative fraction. These receptors originate from a man in his late teens or twenties in good health.

The rearrangement uses TRBV2 and TRBJ1-2; 11 bases are shared with TRBD1. The CDR3 totals 14 residues. CDR1 is SNHLY and CDR2 is FYNNEI in the germline V gene. V dropped 7 bases and J dropped 6; count of bases not matched to a gene: 7. The CDR3 reads CASIRTGGAHGYTF. CDR3 bases: TGTGCCAGCATTAGGACAGGGGGCGCGCATGGCTACACCTTC.

The chain has TRBV18 and TRBJ1-6, with 7 bases identical to TRBD1. The junction had 7 bases not matched to a gene; V was cut back by 3 bases and J by 5 bases. CDR1 and CDR2 (germline): KGHSH, LQKENI. The CDR3 consists of 16 residues. The CDR3 nucleotides are TGTGCCAGCTCACCGGTCTCACAGGGGAATAATTCACCCCTCCACTTT. The encoded protein is CASSPVSQGNNSPLHF.

The V gene is TRBV19, the J gene TRBJ1-2; no clear D. Germline V gives CDR1 LNHDA, CDR2 SQIVND (reference sequence). V was cut by 8 bases and J by 4 bases, with 14 bases left in between. This CDR3 has 13 residues. The CDR3, as DNA: TGTGCCAGTCGTAGTGCAGACCTCTATGGCTACACCTTC. It translates to CASRSADLYGYTF. The full variable domain, its missing parts supplied by reference TRBV19 and TRBJ1-2, is DGGITQSPKYLFRKEGQNVTLSCEQNLNHDAMYWYRQDPGQGLRLIYYSQIVNDFQKGDIAEGYSVSREKKESFPLTVTSAQKNPTAFYLCASRSADLYGYTFGSGTRLTVV.

This clone was observed at least ten times. This chain connects TRBV5-6 to TRBJ2-3; D is undetermined. This CDR3 has 13 amino acids. Germline CDR1 is SGHDT and CDR2 is YYEEEE. Trimming removed 2 bases at V and 0 bases at J, with 4 bases between. CDR3 in amino acids: CASSFMSTDTQYF. CDR3 sequence (DNA): TGTGCCAGCAGCTTTATGAGCACAGATACGCAGTATTTT.

The chain couples TRBV28 to TRBJ2-3; TRBD2 matches at 9 bases. The CDR3 sequence is 15 residues long. Germline V gene data show CDR1 as MDHEN and CDR2 as SYDVKM. V dropped 6 bases and J dropped 5; count of bases not matched to a gene: 9. CDR3 nucleotide sequence: TGTGCCAGCAGCTTCACGACTAGCGGAGGAGATACGCAGTATTTT. As protein: CASSFTTSGGDTQYF.

The chain employs TRBV7-8 and TRBJ2-5; TRBD1 or TRBD2 may be the D gene (5 bases each). This CDR3 region has 17 residues. In germline, CDR1 is SGHVS, CDR2 FQNEAQ. The V gene lost 0 bases and the J gene lost 5 bases, with 19 bases spanning the gap. In DNA form, the CDR3 reads TGTGCCAGCAGCTTAGCTCTCTCCGGGGCCGCCTGGGAGACCCAGTACTTC. Its protein product is CASSLALSGAAWETQYF.

V is TRBV27 and J is TRBJ2-7; 10 bases fit TRBD1. The CDR3 has 15 residues. V shed 8 bases and J 4 bases; nucleotides not matched to a gene: 11. In germline, CDR1 is MNHEY, CDR2 SMNVEV (reference sequence). CDR3 sequence (DNA): TGTGCCAGCCGAACCGGGACAGGGGTTTGGTACGAGCAGTACTTC. This gives the protein CASRTGTGVWYEQYF.

V is TRBV7-9 and J is TRBJ2-5; D uncertain. Germline CDR1 reads SEHNR; CDR2 reads FQNEAQ (reference sequence). Trimming removed 1 base from V and 11 bases from J, with 11 bases in between. The CDR3 contains 12 residues. CDR3 coding DNA: TGTGCCAGCAGCTTAGAGACCCAGGTGCAGTACTTC. Its translation is CASSLETQVQYF.

About this clone itself: Other DNA sequences in the same sample also yield this CDR3. The chain joins TRBV10-3 to TRBJ1-1; 7 bases fit TRBD1. The CDR3 spans 14 residues. The V and J ends lost 3 bases and 4 bases, in that order; junction bases with no gene match: 5. Germline-derived CDR1 and CDR2 are ENHRY and SYGVKD. The CDR3 DNA follows: TGTGCCATCAGTGACCGACAGGGCGGCACTGAAGCTTTCTTT. Translation: CAISDRQGGTEAFF.

The chain couples TRBV6-5 to TRBJ2-3; D is perhaps TRBD2 (6 bases). Looked up from germline, CDR1 is MNHEY and CDR2 is SVGAGI. V gave up 7 bases and J gave up 0 bases, with 11 bases separating them. The CDR3 has 14 amino acids. The CDR3 nucleotides are TGTGCCAGCAACAAAGCGGGTAGCACAGATACGCAGTATTTT. Amino acids: CASNKAGSTDTQYF.

The J gene is TRBJ1-1, the V gene TRBV10-2, with unresolved D. V gave up 6 bases and J gave up 2 bases, with 4 bases separating them. The CDR3 runs to 11 residues. Germline loops: CDR1 WSHSY, CDR2 SAAADI. CDR3 DNA sequence: TGCGCCAGCAGGGACAACACTGAAGCTTTCTTT. This sequence encodes CASRDNTEAFF.

The V and J genes are TRBV14 and TRBJ2-3; no reliable D call. V shed 4 bases and J shed 3 bases, with 14 bases lying between them. This CDR3 has 15 residues. Germline loops: CDR1 SGHDN, CDR2 FVKESK. CDR3 sequence: CASSRSDLRTDTQYF. The CDR3, as DNA: TGTGCCAGCAGCCGATCGGACCTGAGGACAGATACGCAGTATTTT.

Regarding this clone: The sample carries other DNA sequences with the same CDR3. The chain couples TRBV15 to TRBJ2-7, with D uncertain. The CDR3 covers 13 residues. The V end lost 0 bases, the J end lost 3 bases, and 6 bases lay between the germline ends. Per germline, CDR1 LNHNV and CDR2 YYDKDF (reference sequence). The CDR3 is CATSRDRSYEQYF. The CDR3 bases are TGTGCCACCAGCAGAGATCGGAGCTACGAGCAGTACTTC.

The chain has TRBV2 and TRBJ2-1; the D is unclear. The CDR3 extends over 13 amino acids. Germline-derived CDR1 and CDR2 are SNHLY and FYNNEI. V lost 1 base, J lost 7 bases, and 8 bases lay in between. The CDR3 sequence is CASSEDRQNEQFF. As DNA, the CDR3 is TGTGCCAGCAGTGAAGACCGACAAAATGAGCAGTTCTTC.

A word on this clone: Other nucleotide sequences from this sample produce the same CDR3. The chain uses TRBV28 and TRBJ2-7, with 10 bases lining up with TRBD2. With V trimmed by 5 bases and J by 2 bases, 3 bases remained unmatched. This CDR3 has 14 residues. Germline CDR1 is MDHEN and CDR2 is SYDVKM. The CDR3 is CASSLGLAAYEQYF. The CDR3, as DNA: TGTGCCAGCAGTCTAGGACTAGCGGCCTACGAGCAGTACTTC.

The chain is built from TRBV2 and TRBJ2-7, with D hard to call. The CDR3 is 12 residues long. The V end lost 1 base, the J end lost 7 bases, and 8 bases lay between the germline ends. Germline V gene data show CDR1 as SNHLY and CDR2 as FYNNEI. In nucleotides, the CDR3 is TGTGCCAGCAGTGAAGTTGGGGTTGAGCAGTACTTC. This encodes CASSEVGVEQYF.

The V gene is TRBV9, the J gene TRBJ1-5, with 8 bases lining up with TRBD1. CDR1 and CDR2 (germline): SGDLS, YYNGEE. After removal of 3 bases from V and 10 bases from J, the junction contained 12 bases not matched to a gene. CDR3 length: 15 residues. The CDR3 DNA sequence: TGTGCCAGCAGCGCCGGACAGGGAAGGGCTTCTCCCCAGCATTTT. Amino acid sequence: CASSAGQGRASPQHF. The full variable domain, completed using reference TRBV9 and TRBJ1-5, is DSGVTQTPKHLITATGQRVTLRCSPRSGDLSVYWYQQSLDQGLQFLIQYYNGEERAKGNILERFSAQQFPDLHSELNLSSLELGDSALYFCASSAGQGRASPQHFGDGTRLSIL.

The count of this clone is one. The chain recombines TRBV15 with TRBJ2-2, with D maybe TRBD2 (6 bases). Germline V CDR1 and CDR2: LNHNV, YYDKDF (reference sequence). The CDR3 consists of 13 residues. Trimming shortened V by 3 bases and J by 5 bases, and 7 bases separated the two germline ends. CDR3 DNA: TGTGCCACCAGCAGGGAGGGGACCGGGGAGCTGTTTTTT. It specifies CATSREGTGELFF.

In its sample, this clone was seen once. V usage is TRBV10-2 and J usage is TRBJ2-7; 9 positions agree with TRBD2. The trim removed 5 bases at V and 5 bases at J, leaving 7 bases unmatched. The CDR3 covers 14 residues. CDR1 and CDR2 from the germline V gene are WSHSY and SAAADI. In DNA form, the CDR3 reads TGCGCCAGCAGTATAGCGGGGGTGTTGAACGAGCAGTACTTC. It translates to CASSIAGVLNEQYF.